The source of this TCR beta chain is a study of control samples from healthy donors and cancer patients. Assay: immunoSEQ multiplex PCR; the TCRdb copy retains only in-frame clones and omits some. This sample has 45,000 to 60,000 clones; around 90% occur once, and the top ten carry under 0.95%. With 4 bases removed from V and 4 bases from J, the gap between germline ends came to 17 bases. The CDR3 sequence is 16 residues long. Germline V gene lookup returns CDR1 SGHVS and CDR2 FQNEAQ. The chain links TRBV7-8 to TRBJ1-3; possible D gene TRBD1, 5 bases. The clonotype was recovered from a man aged 25-40 years with colorectal cancer. Sequencing was done on a sample of PBMCs. The CDR3 protein is CASSWGEVRAGNTIYF. CDR3 sequence (DNA): TGTGCCAGCAGCTGGGGCGAAGTCCGGGCGGGAAACACCATATATTTT.